Listed here are 10 T cell receptor beta chains from one sample, sequenced in a study of shared clonotypes between healthy human individuals. Naive CD8 cells lacked CD45RO, underwent positive selection for CCR7 and left out terminally differentiated effector memory CD45RA+ cells. Only in-frame clones appear in the TCRdb table, and some are missing; sequencing was by immunoSEQ multiplex PCR. The table lists about 580,000 clones, 98% of them singletons. Sequenced: naive CD8+ T cells sorted from blood. These receptors originate from a man aged 30 to 39 in good health.

The gene calls are TRBV7-6 and TRBJ2-1; D is uncertain. This CDR3 region has 18 residues. The V end was cut by 1 base, the J end by 0 bases, with 16 bases between. CDR1 SGHVS and CDR2 FNYEAQ come from the germline V gene. In DNA, the CDR3 is TGTGCCAGCAGCTTAGAGTTTTCCACCACCCCCTCCTACAATGAGCAGTTCTTC. Translation: CASSLEFSTTPSYNEQFF. Full variable domain (rest looked up from reference TRBV7-6 and TRBJ2-1): GAGVSQSPRYKVTKRGQDVALRCDPISGHVSLYWYRQALGQGPEFLTYFNYEAQQDKSGLPNDRFSAERPEGSISTLTIQRTEQRDSAMYRCASSLEFSTTPSYNEQFFGPGTRLTVL.

This chain connects TRBV5-1 to TRBJ2-4, with D unclear. V dropped 2 bases and J dropped 5 bases, with 17 bases sitting between them. Germline lookup yields CDR1 SGHRS and CDR2 YFSETQ. The CDR3 loop spans 16 amino acids. CDR3 sequence: CASSFPLGLDENIQYF. CDR3 DNA sequence: TGCGCCAGCAGCTTCCCCCTGGGTTTGGATGAAAACATTCAGTACTTC.

V gene TRBV7-9 combines with J gene TRBJ1-2; maybe TRBD1 (5 bases). V was trimmed by 4 bases and J by 7 bases, leaving 16 bases between them. The germline CDR1 and CDR2 sequences are SEHNR and FQNEAQ (reference sequence). This CDR3 region has 14 residues. The CDR3 region is CASSSGTSRFGYTF. In DNA form, the CDR3 reads TGTGCCAGCAGCTCCGGGACGTCTCGATTTGGCTACACCTTC.

CDR3 bases: TGCGCCAGCAGCAGTAGCGGAGGGGGACAAGAGACCCAGTACTTC. Residues: CASSSSGGGQETQYF. J is TRBJ2-5 and V is TRBV5-1; TRBD1 or TRBD2 may be the D gene (6 bases each). The V gene's germline CDR1 is SGHRS and CDR2 YFSETQ. The V end lost 4 bases, the J end lost 2 bases, and 15 bases lay between the germline ends. This CDR3 contains 15 residues.

The chain couples TRBV4-1 to TRBJ1-3; D gene uncertain. The germline V gene has CDR1 MGHRA and CDR2 YSYEKL. Between the trimmed V and J ends, which lost 2 bases and 0 bases, there was a span of 14 bases. The CDR3 totals 17 residues. CDR3 nucleotide sequence: TGCGCCAGCAGCCAATTGGCGACTACTAGCTCTGGAAACACCATATATTTT. Protein: CASSQLATTSSGNTIYF.

J is TRBJ2-3 and V is TRBV28, with TRBD1 matching over 7 bases. With V trimmed by 5 bases and J by 5 bases, 4 bases remained unmatched. The CDR3 has 13 residues. CDR1 and CDR2 from the germline V gene are MDHEN and SYDVKM. The CDR3 region is CASSRQGLDTQYF. The CDR3 DNA reads as TGTGCCAGCAGTCGACAGGGTCTAGATACGCAGTATTTT. Looking up the rest from reference TRBV28 and TRBJ2-3 gives the full variable domain: DVKVTQSSRYLVKRTGEKVFLECVQDMDHENMFWYRQDPGLGLRLIYFSYDVKMKEKGDIPEGYSVSREKKERFSLILESASTNQTSMYLCASSRQGLDTQYFGPGTRLTVL.

The chain carries TRBV12-5 and TRBJ2-3, with unresolved D. The germline V gene encodes CDR1 LGHNT and CDR2 FRNRAP. This CDR3 spans 13 amino acids. The germline V and J ends were trimmed by 8 bases and 4 bases, with 13 bases remaining between them. Written as DNA, the CDR3 is TGTGCTAGTTCGGTCGTCACATCAGATACGCAGTATTTT. Its protein is CASSVVTSDTQYF.

There are a few counts of this clone. The rearrangement uses TRBV7-7 and TRBJ2-5; D tentatively reads TRBD1 or TRBD2 (5 bases each). The germline gives CDR1 SSHAT, CDR2 FNYEAQ (reference sequence). The CDR3 totals 15 residues. V lost 5 bases and J 1 base, leaving 14 bases between the germline ends. CDR3 loop: CASSIRSGGQETQYF. DNA for the CDR3: TGTGCCAGCAGCATCCGAAGTGGGGGCCAAGAGACCCAGTACTTC.

This clone appeared once. The chain joins TRBV5-5 to TRBJ1-4; D not resolved. The germline V gene has CDR1 SGHKS and CDR2 YYEKEE (reference sequence). The CDR3 loop spans 15 amino acids. Trimming removed 2 bases at V and 0 bases at J, with 8 bases between. CDR3 loop: CASSLLIATNEKLFF. For the CDR3, the DNA is TGTGCCAGCAGCTTACTTATTGCAACTAATGAAAAACTGTTTTTT.

V and J are TRBV28 and TRBJ1-2; tentatively, D is TRBD1 (6 bases). CDR3 length equals 13 residues. The V gene lost 10 bases and the J gene lost 6 bases, with 18 bases spanning the gap. Germline CDR1 MDHEN, CDR2 SYDVKM. CDR3 residues: CATWVGQGHGYTF. The CDR3, as DNA: TGTGCCACCTGGGTGGGGCAGGGGCATGGCTACACCTTC.